This T cell receptor (beta chain) stems from a study of cytomegalovirus exposure and HLA in healthy donors. Study-level information: Some 85 million unique TCRs, all from HLA-typed donors, were included in an early release of the data. Clustering assigned 70% to 90% of the roughly 380 genotyped donors to the Caucasian-associated ancestry cluster.

V gave up 0 bases and J gave up 10 bases, with 20 bases separating them. Per the germline V gene, CDR1 is SGDLS and CDR2 is YYNGEE. CDR3 length equals 16 residues. The PCR ran on 60 Vbeta and 13 Jbeta primers. In the authors' workflow: Around 9.9 million shared chains were among the about 80 million unique TCR beta chains that a later analysis counted. Only in-frame clones appear in the TCRdb table, and some are missing; sequencing was by immunoSEQ multiplex PCR. That table is the source of V, J and clone size, and D and trimming were worked out from the DNA. The table includes over 60,000 clones, approximately 70% detected once.

The TCR comes from a male donor in good health and CMV-seropositive. Source material: PBMCs. V is TRBV9 and J is TRBJ2-1; a weak D match, TRBD2 (7 bases). The CDR3 loop reads CASSVDFGGPGGEQFF. CDR3 coding DNA: TGTGCCAGCAGCGTAGACTTCGGGGGGCCTGGGGGGGAGCAGTTCTTC.